This entry lists 21 T cell receptor beta chains sequenced from one sample in a study of T cells in women clearing cervical HPV infection. Sequenced by immunoSEQ multiplex PCR; TCRdb stores in-frame clones only, minus some. The repertoire table contains around 16,000 clones. Specimen: blood buffy coat. These receptors were taken from a woman aged 18 to 75 with a cervical HPV16 infection that either progressed to CIN3+ or cleared (not recorded which).

Regarding this clone: The read gets to within 3 residues of the CDR3 end, and the germline J gene fills in the rest. The chain recombines TRBV19 with TRBJ1-2; D not certain. The germline V gene has CDR1 LNHDA and CDR2 SQIVND (reference sequence). The CDR3 is made up of 13 amino acids. The CDR3: CASSPGERYDYTF. Incomplete CDR3 DNA: TGTGCCAGTAGTCCCGGGGAACGCTACGAC.

With respect to this clone: Sequencing ends 3 residues short of the CDR3 end; the germline J gene provides the rest. The V gene is TRBV6-2 or TRBV6-3, the J gene TRBJ2-7, with 9 bases identical to TRBD1. CDR1 MNHEY and CDR2 SVGEGT come from the germline V gene. This CDR3 has 16 amino acids. Germline trimming cut 6 bases from V and 2 bases from J; bases unmatched to any gene: 11. The CDR3 DNA, read in part, is TGTGCCAGCAGCAAATCCGGGACAGGGACCCCCTACGAG. Protein: CASSKSGTGTPYE. The entire CDR3 reads CASSKSGTGTPYEQYF.

Comment on this clone: Read data end 3 residues before the CDR3 end; the end is taken from the germline J gene. This chain joins TRBV7-9 and TRBJ1-1; 7 bases map to TRBD1. CDR1 and CDR2 (germline): SEHNR, FQNEAQ (reference sequence). The CDR3 length is 12 residues. The trim removed 5 bases at V and 5 bases at J, leaving 2 bases unmatched. CDR3 bases read: TGTGCCAGCAGCGGGACAGTTACTGAA. Protein sequence: CASSGTVTE. The entire CDR3 protein reads CASSGTVTEAFF.

Notes on this clone: The read is 3 residues too short to cover the CDR3 end, so that end is filled in from the germline J gene. The chain combines TRBV13 with TRBJ2-1, with D possibly TRBD2 on 5 matching bases. Germline CDR1 is PRHDT and CDR2 is FYEKMQ (reference sequence). CDR3 length equals 14 residues. V shed 3 bases and J shed 3 bases, with 9 bases lying between them. The CDR3 bases that were read are TGTGCCAGCAGCTTTCAGGCGGGCTACAATGAG. It encodes CASSFQAGYNE. The full CDR3 sequence reads CASSFQAGYNEQFF.

Worth noting for this clone: The read is 3 residues too short to cover the CDR3 end, so that end is filled in from the germline J gene. The chain has TRBV2 and TRBJ1-4; 8 bases line up with TRBD1. CDR1 SNHLY and CDR2 FYNNEI come from the germline V gene. This CDR3 spans 13 amino acids. Trimming took 6 bases from V and 10 from J; bases not matched to a gene: 7. The covered CDR3 bases are TGTGCCAGCAGGCAGGGGGCCATTGGAAAA. This gives the protein CASRQGAIGK. The full CDR3 protein is CASRQGAIGKLFF.

A word on this clone: Other nucleotide sequences in the sample specify the same CDR3. The CDR3 loop is CASSRRQGLGNTIYF. The sequenced CDR3 bases are TGTGCCAGCAGCCGACGACAGGGACTTGGAAACACC. The chain couples TRBV7-2 to TRBJ1-3, with 7 bases matching TRBD1. Read data end 3 residues before the CDR3 end; the end is taken from the germline J gene. V shed 5 bases and J 3 bases; nucleotides not matched to a gene: 7. The V gene's germline CDR1 is SGHTA and CDR2 FQGNSA. This CDR3 has 15 amino acids.

The sequenced part of the CDR3 DNA is TGTGCCAGCAGCTTATTGGGCAGCTCTGGAAACACC. It encodes CASSLLGSSGNT. The whole CDR3 protein reads CASSLLGSSGNTIYF. The V gene is TRBV11-1, the J gene TRBJ1-3, with no clear D. The CDR3 is cut off 3 residues early in the read; its end comes from the germline J gene. The V gene lost 2 bases and the J gene lost 0 bases, with 8 bases spanning the gap. Germline assignment: CDR1 SGHAT and CDR2 FQDESV (reference sequence). This CDR3 region has 15 residues.

Notes on this clone: The CDR3 end is not reached by the read, which stops 3 residues before it; the germline J gene fills it in. The chain recombines TRBV12-3 or TRBV12-4 with TRBJ2-7; 9 nucleotides line up with TRBD1. The CDR3 is 15 amino acids. V dropped 2 bases and J dropped 2; count of bases not matched to a gene: 4. CDR3 DNA (partial): TGTGCCAGCAGTTTAAGGACAGGGGCTCCCTACGAG. The encoded protein is CASSLRTGAPYE. The whole CDR3 region reads CASSLRTGAPYEQYF.

In the case of this clone: With the read ending 3 residues before the CDR3 end, the germline J gene is used to fill in that end. V usage is TRBV7-8 and J usage is TRBJ1-1, with D unclear. CDR3 length: 13 residues. In germline, CDR1 is SGHVS, CDR2 FQNEAQ. Trimming removed 5 bases at V and 6 bases at J, with 13 bases between. The CDR3 sequence: CASSPHDSSEAFF. The sequenced CDR3 bases are TGTGCCAGCAGCCCTCACGATAGCTCTGAA. Full variable domain (rest looked up from reference TRBV7-8 and TRBJ1-1): GAGVSQSPRYKVAKRGQDVALRCDPISGHVSLFWYQQALGQGPEFLTYFQNEAQLDKSGLPSDRFFAERPEGSVSTLKIQRTQQEDSAVYLCASSPHDSSEAFFGQGTRLTVV.

For this clone: The CDR3 goes on 3 residues after the read ends, and that part is filled in from the germline J gene. This chain links TRBV2 with TRBJ1-1; D call uncertain. The germline gives CDR1 SNHLY, CDR2 FYNNEI. Deletions cut 6 bases from V and 0 bases from J, with 8 bases between. This CDR3 comprises 13 residues. The CDR3 reads CASRVTVNTEAFF. Incomplete CDR3 DNA: TGTGCCAGCAGGGTCACAGTGAACACTGAA. Complete variable domain (other parts from reference TRBV2 and TRBJ1-1): EPEVTQTPSHQVTQMGQEVILRCVPISNHLYFYWYRQILGQKVEFLVSFYNNEISEKSEIFDDQFSVERPDGSNFTLKIRSTKLEDSAMYFCASRVTVNTEAFFGQGTRLTVV.

A remark on this clone: The read falls 3 residues short of the CDR3 end, and the missing part is taken from the germline J gene. V usage is TRBV5-1 and J usage is TRBJ2-7; 8 bases line up with TRBD1. Per the germline V gene, CDR1 is SGHRS and CDR2 is YFSETQ. Trimming cost V 1 base and J 4 bases; bases outside gene matches: 4. The CDR3 totals 14 residues. CDR3 DNA, as far as it was read: TGCGCCAGCAGCTTGACAGGGGGGATGTACGAG. It is translated as CASSLTGGMYE. The entire CDR3 reads CASSLTGGMYEQYF.

This clone ranks as medium-sized in terms of frequency. This CDR3 reads CASSFGTSEADTQYF. CDR3 DNA, as far as it was read: TGTGCCAGCAGCTTTGGGACTAGCGAAGCAGATACG. The rearrangement uses TRBV5-8 and TRBJ2-3, with 10 bases that match TRBD2. The CDR3 is cut off 3 residues early in the read; its end comes from the germline J gene. The junction had 4 bases not matched to a gene; V was cut back by 2 bases and J by 4 bases. The CDR3 totals 15 residues. CDR1 and CDR2 (germline): SGHTS, YDEGEE.

With respect to this clone: The CDR3 end lies 3 residues beyond the end of the read and is filled in from the germline J gene. J is TRBJ2-3 and V is TRBV6-2 or TRBV6-3; 9 bases are shared with TRBD2. CDR1 is MNHEY and CDR2 is SVGEGT in the germline V gene. The CDR3 runs 15 residues. CDR3 DNA, as far as it was read: TGTGCCAGCACCCTACGCGGGGGGGGCGGGGAGACG. Protein: CASTLRGGGGET. The whole CDR3 protein is CASTLRGGGGETQYF.

About this clone: The sequence runs out 3 residues before the end of the CDR3; the remainder is reconstructed from the germline J gene. The chain joins TRBV20-1 to TRBJ2-7; 9 positions agree with TRBD1. CDR1 is DFQATT and CDR2 is SNEGSKA in the germline V gene (reference sequence). With V trimmed by 4 bases and J by 5 bases, 3 bases remained unmatched. This CDR3 is 12 amino acids long. The sequenced part of the CDR3 DNA is TGCAGTGCTAACAGGGGGCAGGACGAG. Encoded protein: CSANRGQDE. The full CDR3 reads CSANRGQDEQYF.

Regarding this clone: The observed sequence ends 3 residues before the CDR3 terminus, with the missing tail filled in from the germline J gene. The J gene is TRBJ2-3, the V gene TRBV12-3 or TRBV12-4; 13 nucleotides align to TRBD2. The CDR3 is 15 amino acids. V shed 3 bases and J 6 bases; nucleotides not matched to a gene: 3. The CDR3 protein is CASSFVGLAGDTQYF. CDR3 bases read: TGTGCCAGCAGTTTTGTGGGACTAGCGGGGGATACG.

A note on this clone: The read comes to an end 3 residues before the CDR3 does, leaving the germline J gene to fill in the end. The chain couples TRBV19 to TRBJ2-3; tentative D call: TRBD2 (6 bases). This CDR3 comprises 13 residues. Germline CDR1 is LNHDA and CDR2 is SQIVND (reference sequence). The V gene lost 9 bases and the J gene lost 7 bases, with 17 bases spanning the gap. The CDR3: CASDPGGGNTQYF. The CDR3 bases that were read are TGTGCCAGCGACCCCGGGGGAGGAAATACG.

Of note for this clone: The DNA ends 3 residues before the CDR3 does, and the rest of the CDR3 is filled in from the germline J gene. The V gene is TRBV15, the J gene TRBJ2-5; weak D call: TRBD1 (6 bases). The CDR3 has 16 residues. Germline CDR1 reads LNHNV; CDR2 reads YYDKDF (reference sequence). V lost 0 bases to trimming and J lost 2 bases, with 13 bases between them. The CDR3 spells CATSRDGAGAQETQYF. CDR3 bases read: TGTGCCACCAGCAGAGATGGTGCAGGGGCACAAGAGACC.

The CDR3 bases that were read are TGTGCCAGCAGCTTTGGACAGTTTAACTATGGC. Translation: CASSFGQFNYG. The entire CDR3 protein reads CASSFGQFNYGYTF. This rearrangement joins TRBV7-9 to TRBJ1-2; a possible D gene is TRBD1 (6 bases). The missing CDR3 end, 3 residues past where the read stops, is filled in from the germline J gene. The CDR3 totals 14 residues. V was cut by 3 bases and J by 1 base, with 9 bases left in between. Germline values: CDR1 SEHNR, CDR2 FQNEAQ (reference sequence).

In the case of this clone: Read data end 3 residues before the CDR3 end; the end is taken from the germline J gene. This rearrangement joins TRBV28 to TRBJ2-7; D is perhaps TRBD1 (5 bases). Deletions cut 2 bases from V and 0 bases from J, with 11 bases between. This CDR3 region has 15 residues. Germline lookup yields CDR1 MDHEN and CDR2 SYDVKM. The CDR3: CASSLDGHISYEQYF. The part of the CDR3 DNA that was read is TGTGCCAGCAGTTTAGATGGACATATCTCCTACGAG.

In the case of this clone: The observed sequence ends 3 residues before the CDR3 terminus, with the missing tail filled in from the germline J gene. The rearrangement uses TRBV7-2 and TRBJ2-7, with 7 bases matching TRBD2. Unmatched junction bases numbered 5, after V lost 1 base and J lost 5 bases. The CDR3 is 14 amino acids. The V gene's germline CDR1 is SGHTA and CDR2 FQGNSA. The CDR3 bases that were read are TGTGCCAGCAGCTTAGTTTCTGGGGGGGACGAG. This gives the protein CASSLVSGGDE. The CDR3 as a whole reads CASSLVSGGDEQYF.

In regard to this clone: Coverage ceases 3 residues before the CDR3 finishes, and the germline J gene fills in the end. The chain is built from TRBV29-1 and TRBJ1-1; 7 positions agree with TRBD1. The CDR3 contains 13 residues. Germline CDR1 SQVTM, CDR2 ANQGSEA. V shed 5 bases and J 4 bases; nucleotides not matched to a gene: 7. Incomplete CDR3 DNA: TGCAGCGTTAGCTGGACAGGCCCCACTGAA. It yields the protein CSVSWTGPTE. The entire CDR3 is CSVSWTGPTEAFF.